The 20 T cell receptor beta chains listed next were all sequenced from one sample in a study of cytomegalovirus exposure and HLA in healthy donors. Produced via immunoSEQ multiplex PCR; TCRdb's table is partial and in-frame only. The sample consists of around 140,000 clones, around 84% of them appearing once. The sequencing sample was made of PBMCs. Every receptor here comes from a man younger than 35 in good health and CMV-seropositive.

The rearrangement links TRBV2 to TRBJ2-1, with a weak D call TRBD2 (6 bases). Trimming removed 2 bases from V and 3 bases from J, with 11 bases in between. The CDR3 totals 15 residues. Germline CDR1 is SNHLY and CDR2 is FYNNEI. CDR3 DNA sequence: TGTGCCAGCAGTGAAAGACTAGGGGTCTACAATGAGCAGTTCTTC. Translating gives CASSERLGVYNEQFF.

The chain recombines TRBV7-9 with TRBJ2-1, with 8 bases aligning to TRBD1. The ends lost 1 base at V and 8 bases at J; junction bases unmatched: 13. The CDR3 is 17 residues long. CDR1 and CDR2 from the germline V gene are SEHNR and FQNEAQ (reference sequence). CDR3 nucleotides: TGTGCCAGCAGCTTAGTGGGTCTTTTTGGACAGGGCGATGAGCAGTTCTTC. Its protein product is CASSLVGLFGQGDEQFF.

The chain combines TRBV30 with TRBJ1-2; no clear D. This CDR3 region has 11 residues. Germline V gene lookup returns CDR1 GTSNPN and CDR2 SVGIG (reference sequence). Trimming removed 5 bases from V and 0 bases from J, with 4 bases in between. CDR3 loop: CAWETNYGYTF. CDR3 DNA: TGTGCCTGGGAGACTAACTATGGCTACACCTTC.

Regarding this clone: The junction departs from the called germline gene at one end, perhaps through a read error. V gene TRBV5-8 combines with J gene TRBJ2-7, with 7 bases that match TRBD1. The CDR3 runs to 15 residues. CDR1 SGHTS and CDR2 YDEGEE come from the germline V gene. CDR3 nucleotide sequence: TGTGCCAGCACCTTGGGAACCGACAGGGCCTACGAGCAGTACTTC. Amino acid sequence: CASTLGTDRAYEQYF.

The chain combines TRBV6-5 with TRBJ2-7, with 9 bases matching TRBD2. The CDR3 runs to 16 residues. After removal of 2 bases from V and 0 bases from J, the junction contained 5 bases not matched to a gene. Germline V lookup: CDR1 MNHEY, CDR2 SVGAGI. This CDR3 is CASSYGGSGSSYEQYF. The CDR3 DNA sequence: TGTGCCAGCAGTTACGGGGGTAGCGGGAGCTCCTACGAGCAGTACTTC.

This chain joins TRBV27 and TRBJ1-5, with D tentatively TRBD1 (5 bases). CDR1 and CDR2 from the germline V gene are MNHEY and SMNVEV (reference sequence). V was trimmed by 6 bases and J by 7 bases, leaving 10 bases between them. The CDR3 sequence is 12 residues long. CDR3 region: CASRRGVQPQHF. The DNA for the CDR3 is TGTGCCAGCAGGCGGGGGGTCCAGCCCCAGCATTTT.

This clone appeared a few times. V is TRBV4-2 and J is TRBJ1-1; 7 bases match TRBD1. With V trimmed by 1 base and J by 6 bases, 11 bases remained unmatched. Germline V gene data show CDR1 as LGHNA and CDR2 as YNFKEQ. The CDR3 runs to 16 residues. The DNA of the CDR3 is TGTGCCAGCAGCCAAGGACAGGGCCGAGGGTCGGCTGAAGCTTTCTTT. Translating gives CASSQGQGRGSAEAFF.

The chain has TRBV18 and TRBJ2-7, with 9 bases identical to TRBD2. The trim removed 0 bases at V and 9 bases at J, leaving 6 bases unmatched. The CDR3 extends over 14 amino acids. Germline V gives CDR1 KGHSH, CDR2 LQKENI. CDR3 bases: TGTGCCAGCTCACCACCTAGCGGGGGCCCTCGGCAGTACTTC. Translation: CASSPPSGGPRQYF.

This chain uses TRBV6-1 with TRBJ1-4; D might be TRBD1 (6 bases). The CDR3 runs 16 residues. Trimming cost V 3 bases and J 5 bases, with 16 bases left between them. Looked up from germline, CDR1 is MNHNS and CDR2 is SASEGT. DNA for the CDR3: TGTGCCAGCAGTGAGGGGACATCGGGCGGCAATGAAAAACTGTTTTTT. This gives the protein CASSEGTSGGNEKLFF.

This chain uses TRBV2 with TRBJ1-4, with D perhaps matching TRBD1 (5 bases). Germline assignment: CDR1 SNHLY and CDR2 FYNNEI. This CDR3 is built from 15 residues. The V end lost 6 bases, the J end lost 4 bases, and 15 bases lay between the germline ends. The CDR3 spells CASSRRQGSNEKLFF. The CDR3 DNA follows: TGTGCCAGCAGCCGCAGGCAGGGAAGTAATGAAAAACTGTTTTTT.

The chain couples TRBV10-3 to TRBJ1-6; unclear D gene. From germline, CDR1 is ENHRY and CDR2 SYGVKD. V lost 10 bases and J 0 bases, leaving 16 bases between the germline ends. The CDR3 extends over 16 amino acids. The CDR3 bases are TGTGCCAGCCAACCCAGTCGGGGCTCCTATAATTCACCCCTCCACTTT. It translates to CASQPSRGSYNSPLHF.

The genes are TRBV2 and TRBJ2-7, with D perhaps matching TRBD2 (5 bases). Trimming shortened V by 3 bases and J by 2 bases, and 11 bases separated the two germline ends. Germline CDR1 is SNHLY and CDR2 is FYNNEI. The CDR3 length is 14 residues. CDR3 coding DNA: TGTGCCAGCAGTGATCCGGGGAAGCCCTACGAGCAGTACTTC. Protein sequence: CASSDPGKPYEQYF.

This chain links TRBV5-1 with TRBJ2-1, with TRBD1 identical over 8 bases. V gave up 0 bases and J gave up 15 bases; unmatched junction bases: 17. Germline-derived CDR1 and CDR2 are SGHRS and YFSETQ. The CDR3 extends over 16 amino acids. CDR3 sequence (DNA): TGCGCCAGCAGCTTGGATGCAGGGGGCCTAGCCTCAAAGCGGTTCTTC. Amino acids: CASSLDAGGLASKRFF.

The chain couples TRBV11-2 to TRBJ2-7; 7 bases line up with TRBD1. This CDR3 comprises 15 residues. The V segment lost 5 bases and the J segment 0 bases; nucleotides outside the gene matches: 7. The germline gives CDR1 SGHAT, CDR2 FQNNGV. The CDR3 nucleotides read TGTGCCAGCAGCCCGACAGGGATAAACTCCTACGAGCAGTACTTC. Protein product: CASSPTGINSYEQYF.

J is TRBJ2-3 and V is TRBV27, with 12 bases identical to TRBD1. The length of the CDR3 is 15 residues. J gave up 6 bases and V 5 bases, and 6 bases lay outside the gene matches. Looked up from germline, CDR1 is MNHEY and CDR2 is SMNVEV (reference sequence). The CDR3 coding sequence is TGTGCCAGCAGTCCGGGACAGGGGGCGTTGGATACGCAGTATTTT. This encodes CASSPGQGALDTQYF.

J is TRBJ2-5 and V is TRBV30, with D tentatively TRBD1 (6 bases). The length of the CDR3 is 13 residues. Deletions cut 5 bases from V and 4 bases from J, with 14 bases between. Germline CDR1 GTSNPN, CDR2 SVGIG (reference sequence). The CDR3 reads CAWEQGLAETQYF. The CDR3 DNA sequence: TGTGCCTGGGAACAGGGTTTGGCAGAGACCCAGTACTTC.

In this sample, this clone turned up once. This chain connects TRBV18 to TRBJ2-1, with D uncertain. V lost 5 bases and J lost 9, with 20 bases in between. The CDR3 is 15 residues long. Germline CDR1 is KGHSH and CDR2 is LQKENI. The CDR3 region has the DNA TGTGCCAGCTCAGAAAGCTCAAATACCGTAGTTGAGCAGTTCTTC. As protein: CASSESSNTVVEQFF.

The V gene is TRBV28, the J gene TRBJ1-2; D might be TRBD1 (5 bases). CDR3 length: 13 amino acids. The germline V and J ends were trimmed by 6 bases and 4 bases, with 12 bases remaining between them. Looked up from germline, CDR1 is MDHEN and CDR2 is SYDVKM. DNA for the CDR3: TGTGCCAGCAGCGTCGGGGGGGGCTATGGCTACACCTTC. It encodes CASSVGGGYGYTF.

This chain uses TRBV2 with TRBJ2-1, with D perhaps matching TRBD2 (6 bases). The V and J ends lost 4 bases and 7 bases respectively, with 11 bases between them. This CDR3 is built from 13 residues. Germline CDR1 and CDR2: SNHLY and FYNNEI. CDR3 nucleotide sequence: TGTGCCAGCAGTGGGAGGGCGGGTAATGAGCAGTTCTTC. Translated: CASSGRAGNEQFF.

The chain uses TRBV9 and TRBJ2-7, with TRBD1 matching 9 bases. After removal of 0 bases from V and 2 bases from J, the junction contained 9 bases not matched to a gene. This CDR3 spans 17 amino acids. In germline, CDR1 is SGDLS, CDR2 YYNGEE. CDR3 bases: TGTGCCAGCAGCGTAGGGGGACAGGGAAGTTTTCCCTACGAGCAGTACTTC. Its translation is CASSVGGQGSFPYEQYF.